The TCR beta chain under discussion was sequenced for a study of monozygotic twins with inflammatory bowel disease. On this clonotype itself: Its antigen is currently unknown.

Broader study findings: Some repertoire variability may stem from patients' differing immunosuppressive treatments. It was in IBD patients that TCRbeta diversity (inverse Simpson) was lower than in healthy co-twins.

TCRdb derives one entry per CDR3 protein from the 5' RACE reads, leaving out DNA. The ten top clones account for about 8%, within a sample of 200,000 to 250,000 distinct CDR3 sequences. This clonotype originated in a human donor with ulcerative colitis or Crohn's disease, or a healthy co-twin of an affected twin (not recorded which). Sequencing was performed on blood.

The CDR3 is CASSFRPTDEQYF. The chain links TRBV27 to TRBJ2-7. This CDR3 is 13 amino acids long. CDR1 is MNHEY and CDR2 is SMNVEV in the germline V gene (reference sequence).